This record covers a single TCR beta chain. Its matching antigen is unknown. The data derive from a study of CD8+ T cells in alopecia areata. Germline V gives CDR1 MGHRA, CDR2 YSYEKL. There are 14 residues in the CDR3. V was pared by 3 bases and J by 3 bases, with 11 bases between. The study's findings and limits: Relative to mice, TCR sharing across patients was less clear, a difference possibly HLA-related.

It was cDNA, reverse transcribed from extracted RNA, that served as the sequencing template. Generated by immunoSEQ multiplex PCR, the TCRdb table keeps only in-frame clones and is missing some. The sample holds some 200,000 clones; more than 55% are singletons and the top ten take approximately 4.9%. The J gene is TRBJ1-2, the V gene TRBV4-1; D gene unclear. The sequence came from a human donor in good health. Sequencing input: CD8+ T cells sorted from blood. The CDR3 region has the DNA TGCGCCAGCAGCCAGGAACAACGGGACTATGGCTACACCTTC. Its protein is CASSQEQRDYGYTF.